This TCR beta chain was profiled in a study of identical twins listed by TCRdb under 2016. About the investigation overall: To test whether fetal clonotypes persist, the study used deep sequencing on TCR alpha and beta repertoires from monozygotic twins, unrelated adults of various ages, and cord blood. Replicate twin experiments were performed at different times using different library preparation protocols to rule out contamination. Results and caveats for the whole study, not just this receptor: Compared with coincidental sharing between unrelated individuals, an excess of low generation-probability sequences was observed among out-of-frame TCR alpha sequences shared between twins. Invariant T cells such as MAIT and iNKT could partly confound zero-insertion analyses, though diverse VJ usage argued against this for most clonotypes. Abundant cord blood beta clonotypes had fewer insertions, young adult naive repertoires showed a similar but weaker trend, and memory repertoires showed no such trend. Conclusions relied on cross-sectional statistical analysis, since the same donors could not be followed over many years. In monozygotic twins, recombination models systematically underestimated out-of-frame TCR alpha sharing, but the models matched the sharing seen between unrelated individuals. In beta out-of-frame sequences, excess twin sharing was weaker, because having fewer shared sequences lowered the signal-to-noise ratio.

Library construction relied on 5' RACE. Data came from an Illumina HiSeq 2000. Template switching introduced a universal primer binding site; the final cDNA contained a unique molecular identifier, enabling accurate counting of TCR cDNA molecules. First-strand cDNA for TCR alpha and beta chains was synthesized from specific primers in the conserved constant-segment region. To control for contamination, every cDNA library carried two barcodes: a SMART-Mk sample barcode plus Illumina barcodes. TruSeq adapter sequences, together with Illumina sample barcodes, were added in two successive PCR steps. The TCR alpha and beta cDNA libraries were sequenced on the Illumina HiSeq platform using custom primers. The study's own analysis went as follows. Unique molecular identifiers were extracted from raw reads with MiGEC, and CDR3 positions were determined with MiXCR. For each individual, recombination models were inferred using an EM algorithm with the repgenHMM and IGoR tools. The tcR package in R was used for shared clonotype analysis, with sharing normalized by the product of cloneset sizes. To study raw recombination free of thymic and clonal selection effects, out-of-frame nonproductive sequences were analyzed. The public reads were run again by TCRdb, first through fastp at Q25 and then through MiXCR, and only productive beta chains were kept. CDR3 protein sequences are deduplicated, and each keeps its most common genes and DNA. TCRdb's processing, not the authors', yielded these V and J calls. This sample has approximately 210,000 distinct CDR3 sequences in its table, and around a sixth of those were observed once. Over 35% of the sample belongs to the ten largest clones.

This clonotype was detected many times. What antigen it recognizes has not been identified. No clone much larger than this one lies a single base away; base qualities are absent. Reading from cysteine to phenylalanine, the CDR3 counts 15 amino acids. The DNA shown is the 45-base CDR3, in frame from base 1. V is pared back by 5 bases and J by 6 bases, with 19 bases lying between the germline termini. In the germline V gene (reference sequence), CDR1 corresponds to MNHEY and CDR2 to SMNVEV. All donors were healthy Caucasians. The twin cohort comprised three pairs of female monozygotic twins, all aged roughly 18 to 30 years. Positive isolation kits from Invitrogen were used to isolate the CD4+ and CD8+ T cell populations. The data were also submitted as part of a second study, on T cells expressing NK-cell markers. The second paper further reports: Eight donors provided sorted CD3+CD56+NKG2C+, CD3+CD56+NKG2C- and CD3+CD56-NKG2C+ T-cell subsets, whose TCR beta-chain repertoires were profiled. Among the eight sequenced donors, only one was HCMV-seronegative, while the other seven were HCMV-seropositive. To restrict sorting to alphabetaTCR-expressing T cells, an anti-gammadeltaTCR antibody was added in several experiments. In roughly 6 donors, the dominant CD3+CD56+NKG2C+ clonotypes were found to rank among the top 10 CD8+ clonotypes and to make up about 1.0-7.5% of CD8+ T cells. Those dominant clonotypes were again the most abundant among CD3+CD56-NKG2C+ cells in four donors, at about 25-65%. Whether the expanded NKG2C-expressing T cell clones were specific for HCMV antigens remained unclear. The eight sequenced donors were randomly selected healthy volunteers, three men and five women. To determine HCMV serostatus, a commercial ELISA kit was used to detect HCMV-specific IgG in serum. MIGEC was used to demultiplex reads and group reads by UMI, and MiTCR was used to assemble and quantify clonotypes. To remove erroneous sequences, TCR cDNA sequences were retained only when supported by two or more reads. The tcR package was used for downstream repertoire analysis, and clonotypes were matched between fractions using CDR3 nucleotide sequence together with V segment. VDJmatch was used to annotate antigen specificity against VDJdb, with one amino acid substitution in CDR3 allowed.

The clonotype comes from a woman aged 18-29 years in good health. Material for sequencing was CD8+ T cells sorted from blood. The V and J genes are TRBV27 and TRBJ1-2, with the D gene uncertain. CDR3 loop: CASSADVGRGNGYTF. The DNA sequence follows: TGTGCCAGCAGTGCGGACGTCGGTCGCGGAAATGGCTACACCTTC.